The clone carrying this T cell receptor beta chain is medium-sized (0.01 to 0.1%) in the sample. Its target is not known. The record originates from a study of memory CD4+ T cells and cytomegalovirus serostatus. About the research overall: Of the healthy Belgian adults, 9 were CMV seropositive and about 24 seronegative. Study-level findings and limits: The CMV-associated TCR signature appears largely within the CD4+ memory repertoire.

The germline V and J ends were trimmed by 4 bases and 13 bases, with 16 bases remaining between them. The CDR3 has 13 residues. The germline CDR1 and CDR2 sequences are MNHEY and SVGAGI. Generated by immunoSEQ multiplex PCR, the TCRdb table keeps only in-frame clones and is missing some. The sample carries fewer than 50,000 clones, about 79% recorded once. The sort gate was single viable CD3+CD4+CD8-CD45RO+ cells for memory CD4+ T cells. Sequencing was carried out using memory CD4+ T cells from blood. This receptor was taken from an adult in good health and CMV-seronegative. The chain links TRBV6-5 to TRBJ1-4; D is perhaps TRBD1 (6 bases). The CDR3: CASSLNRDARLFF. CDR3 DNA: TGTGCCAGCAGTTTAAACAGGGATGCACGACTGTTTTTT.